This TCR beta chain emerged from a study of cytomegalovirus exposure and HLA in healthy donors listed by TCRdb under 2017. About the full investigation: An earlier analysis of about 560 of the donors reported 276 Gb of sequence data and around 100 million unique TCR beta sequences obtained from about 170 million T cells. Roughly 300 gigabases of sequencing data and around 80 million unique TCR sequences made up an early release that covered 500 to 700 HLA-typed donors. The genetic ancestry cluster associated with self-reported Caucasian donors included over 80% of the 398 genotyped donors. The aim of the study was to test whether cataloging public T cell receptors could identify signatures of past pathogen exposure. Using immunosequencing, the study profiled T cell repertoires from fewer than 700 subjects and related those repertoires to cytomegalovirus serostatus. Besides the first cohort of 666 subjects, a separate validation cohort made up of over a hundred different subjects was used. To predict cytomegalovirus infection status, the study combined high-throughput TCR immunosequencing, statistical association of individual TCRs with disease status, and machine learning. To study patterns of TCR occurrence, a later analysis re-analyzed previously published TCR beta repertoires from more than 550 donors and added high-resolution HLA genotyping. In the later analysis, no new phenotypic data were used to find candidate immune exposures; instead, reliance was placed on TCR beta sequences and their occurrence across donors. To decide whether each TCR beta V gene segment behaved as functional or pseudogenic, an earlier analysis of nearly 600 of the donors relied on high-throughput TCR beta sequencing. Donor age, sex, ethnicity and CMV serostatus were compiled alongside the repertoire data. In a later genetic analysis, genome-wide SNP genotypes for 398 of the 666 donors were used, and that subset was treated as a discovery cohort. Every discovery cohort repertoire had been produced on one sequencing platform. HLA typing covered class I and class II loci at four-digit resolution. Typing coverage varied by locus: roughly 620-640 donors for A, B, C, DRB1 and DQB1; approximately 500 for DQA1; about 600 for DPA1; some 470 for DPB1. Several DR-DQ haplotypes were handled as single units for association and clustering, since linkage in the cohort was strong. Among around 400 genotyped donors of the cohort, an average of roughly 240,000 unique TCR beta nucleotide sequences were sequenced per donor, around a sixth of them non-productive.

The cohort comprised 550 to 700 healthy bone marrow donors. Cohort members were all nominally healthy when sampled, although unrecorded immune exposures were likely present. The donor tested CMV seropositive, placing the donor among the 290 or so seropositive members of the cohort. A peripheral blood sample was collected from each donor, and TCR beta sequencing was performed on peripheral blood mononuclear cells. Genomic DNA was extracted from the blood cell samples with the Qiagen DNeasy Blood Extraction Kit. Points on this clone: Its recognized antigen is unknown.

The receptor library was made with the immunoSEQ multiplex PCR assay. A mixture of 60 forward primers for TCR Vbeta segments and 13 reverse primers for TCR Jbeta segments was used in the multiplex PCR. Amplification of the CDR3 region of rearranged TCR beta genes was performed with a multiplex PCR assay on genomic DNA. The Illumina HiSeq System was used to sequence the amplified TCR beta libraries as 87-base-pair reads. Regarding the original processing steps: Across the 600 to 700 repertoires, a later analysis counted roughly 77 million unique TCR beta chains, 9.5 million to 13 million of which were shared by at least two donors. Raw reads were error-corrected and collapsed into unique sequences by a nearest-neighbor algorithm in which closely related sequences were merged to remove PCR and sequencing errors. V, D and J gene segments were assigned by aligning CDR3 sequences to IMGT reference sequences. For a sequence to be retained, at least a six-nucleotide match to both a V gene segment and a J gene segment was required. A rearrangement was called productive if the CDR3 had no stop codons and remained in frame with V and J, and every other rearrangement was called non-productive. Following IMGT convention, CDR3 was defined as the stretch from the second conserved V-encoded cysteine to the conserved J-encoded phenylalanine. Sequences without an unambiguous match to a single V gene segment were excluded from the earlier analysis of 450 to 650 of the donors. In an earlier analysis of around 600 of the donors, V segments were called functional above 56.7% productive rearrangements and were called segregating when the between-donor standard deviation exceeded 5%. A statistical classification framework was built for diagnosing cytomegalovirus status from the catalog of TCR beta chain sequences. In a later analysis, TCR nucleotide sequences were compared against IMGT/GENE-DB human TR gene sequences so that V and J genes could be assigned. The TCRdist pipeline was used in a later analysis to assign CDR3 sequences and most-parsimonious VDJ recombination scenarios. In a later analysis, each TCR beta chain was defined by its CDR3 amino acid sequence together with its V-gene family, and reads without a unique V-gene family were excluded. In a later analysis, 450 to 600 highly shared, low-generation-probability nucleotide sequences were removed to address suspected cross-contamination and a sequencing artifact. In a later analysis, a clonal expansion index for each public chain was calculated from normalized within-repertoire ranks of inferred template counts. In a later analysis, generation probabilities were computed with a VDJ recombination model fitted to out-of-frame rearrangements, and the resulting probabilities were checked against IGoR. A later analysis scored TCR-TCR, TCR-HLA and TCR-CMV co-occurrence with hypergeometric tests, applying a repertoire-size bias correction to TCR pairs. False discovery rates were estimated in a later analysis by permuting HLA or CMV assignments 20 times. A later analysis grouped co-occurring TCRs with DBSCAN, adding TCRdist sequence similarity when clustering within HLA-allele-positive subsets. For co-occurrence clustering, repertoires with fewer than 30,000 or more than 120,000 public chains were excluded, along with about five repertoires with anomalous nucleotide sharing. TCRdb took this table from immuneACCESS and kept in-frame rearrangements with V and J called. Such tables lack part of the clones; where checked against another copy, unresolved V genes explain under half of the gap, and the rest is unexplained. Clone size and the V and J calls come from that table; the DNA yielded D and trimming. The record for this sample contains roughly 50,000 clones. The ten largest clones take up approximately 26% of the sample.

Reading the germline V gene gives CDR1 SQVTM and CDR2 ANQGSEA. CDR3 length: 15 amino acids, cysteine to phenylalanine. The only DNA kept is the CDR3, 45 bases in frame from the first base. V is cut back by 1 base and J by 1 base, with 3 bases in the junction unmatched. The full study reports these points: Correlated functional status among segregating V segments might reflect linkage disequilibrium, but an unknown experimental factor could not be ruled out. In a later analysis, several top co-occurrence clusters were reported to appear linked to parvovirus B19, influenza, CMV and Epstein-Barr virus. Because counts were too low, around 17 rarely observed V segments, including chromosome 9 orphons, were left out of the earlier analysis of a few hundred of the donors. Presence/absence analyses assumed roughly uniform sequencing depth across donors, an assumption that may not hold. The authors suggested that the approach could potentially be generalized to other disease states and immunological phenotypes. Across donors, most TCR sequences were observed very rarely, whereas some public TCRs were present in many individuals. A later analysis found that most CMV-associated TCR beta chains appeared HLA-restricted, with HLA associations seemingly driven largely by CMV exposure. HLA typing was unavailable for some donors at each locus, so association tests used only the typed subset. A few of the identified cytomegalovirus-associated TCR beta chains were confirmed in vitro to be specific for cytomegalovirus antigens. A further reported finding was that TCR beta sequences accurately predicted the HLA-A and HLA-B alleles for most subjects in the first cohort. A later analysis associated around 16,000 TCR beta sequences with specific HLA alleles at a false discovery rate of 0.05. In a later analysis, the rate of TCR association differed among HLA loci, with DRB1 alleles having the most associated TCRs and HLA-C alleles having the fewest. Cytomegalovirus status was reported to be diagnosed by the classifier with high specificity and sensitivity in both the original and validation cohorts. A cluster of highly shared sequence variants was judged likely to represent a technical artifact of the sequencing pipeline. In a later analysis, HLA-associated TCR beta chains showed more clonal expansion and lower generation probabilities than non-associated chains that were equally common. The 87-base-pair reads could not distinguish some IMGT-functional V segments, including TRBV6-2 and TRBV6-3, so those segments were excluded. In a later genetic analysis, fewer N-insertions in productive TCRs were reported among donors in an Asian-associated ancestry cluster than the approximately 710-donor mean. In an earlier analysis of under 600 of the donors, most TCR beta V segments were observed in productive rearrangements about 90% or about 30% of the time, broadly matching IMGT annotations. The only immune exposure information available for the cohort was CMV serostatus. When HLA alleles, especially DR and DQ, strongly co-occurred, TCR associations were difficult to assign to individual alleles. In this cohort, only TCR beta chains were sequenced, and detectable features were limited by the absence of alpha or paired-chain data. V-gene and J-gene trimming of TCR beta chains was associated with a missense DCLRE1C variant in a later genetic analysis, and the association was replicated in an independent cohort. The study listed 164 TCR beta chains as associated with cytomegalovirus.

Sequences were obtained from PBMCs. The chain links TRBV29-1 with TRBJ2-4; 8 central bases correspond to TRBD1. The clonotype originates from a man aged 40-49 years in good health and CMV-seropositive. The encoded CDR3 is CSVEAQGAAKNIQYF. The DNA reads TGCAGCGTTGAAGCCCAGGGGGCGGCCAAAAACATTCAGTACTTC.